These T cell receptor beta chains were read from a single sample in a study of CD8 T cells in ankylosing spondylitis. One entry per CDR3 protein results from TCRdb running MiXCR on the 5' RACE reads. The table records 220,000 or so distinct CDR3 sequences, approximately 20% of them present only once. The sample consisted of blood, either unsorted or a sorted T cell fraction (not recorded which). The receptors originated from a male donor with ankylosing spondylitis. CDR3s include the opening cysteine and the closing phenylalanine or tryptophan. D genes are given only for firm matches. Not every row has a clone size; where given, it reads once, few, many or a size class.

clone size	J gene	D gene	V gene	CDR3 length	CDR3 protein	CDR3 DNA
few	TRBJ1-5	-	TRBV5-6	15	CASSRTPGSNQPQHF	TGTGCCAGCAGCCGGACCCCGGGAAGCAATCAGCCCCAGCATTTT
-	TRBJ2-1	TRBD2	TRBV19	16	CASSSPGLAGAPEQFF	TGTGCCAGTAGTAGTCCGGGACTAGCGGGAGCGCCTGAGCAGTTCTTC
few	TRBJ2-7	-	TRBV25-1	13	CASRDSGRYEQYF	TGTGCCAGCAGGGACAGTGGCAGGTACGAGCAGTACTTC
-	TRBJ2-6	-	TRBV30	15	CAWSVDSSGANVLTF	TGTGCCTGGAGTGTAGATAGCTCTGGGGCCAACGTCCTGACTTTC
many	TRBJ2-7	-	TRBV5-1	13	CASSFSATYEQYF	TGCGCCAGCAGCTTTTCAGCTACCTACGAGCAGTACTTC
-	TRBJ1-2	-	TRBV6-5	16	CASSYSGQTSNYGYTF	TGTGCCAGCAGTTACTCCGGACAGACTTCTAACTATGGCTACACCTTC
-	TRBJ2-4	TRBD2	TRBV27	14	CASSLLLAGDPLYF	TGTGCCAGCAGTTTATTGCTAGCGGGAGACCCTCTATACTTC
-	TRBJ2-5	-	TRBV23-1	15	CATDTRAGIGETQYF	TGCGCCACCGACACACGGGCAGGGATTGGGGAGACCCAGTACTTC
-	TRBJ2-3	-	TRBV11-2	17	CASSLEMGGHRTDTQYF	TGTGCCAGCAGCTTAGAGATGGGGGGACATCGCACAGATACGCAGTATTTT
-	TRBJ2-7	-	TRBV10-3	15	CAISDYGRSSYEQYF	TGTGCCATCAGTGATTACGGAAGGAGCTCCTACGAGCAGTACTTC
many	TRBJ2-6	TRBD1	TRBV12-3/TRBV12-4	18	CASSTPGQLSSGANVLTF	TGTGCCAGCAGTACCCCGGGACAGTTAAGCTCTGGGGCCAACGTCCTGACTTTC
few	TRBJ2-7	-	TRBV7-9	13	CASSPPGGNEQYF	TGTGCCAGCAGCCCACCTGGGGGGAACGAGCAGTACTTC
-	TRBJ1-2	TRBD1	TRBV12-3/TRBV12-4	15	CASSLSGGGNYGYTF	TGTGCCAGCAGTTTGTCAGGGGGGGGTAACTATGGCTACACCTTC
-	TRBJ2-3	-	TRBV27	16	CASGTPWRGGEDTQYF	TGTGCCAGCGGGACCCCGTGGAGGGGGGGCGAAGATACGCAGTATTTT
-	TRBJ1-1	-	TRBV4-3	13	CASSQGENTEAFF	TGCGCCAGCAGCCAAGGCGAAAACACTGAAGCTTTCTTT
-	TRBJ1-1	-	TRBV11-1	18	CASSFRDRGGFMNTEAFF	TGTGCCAGCAGCTTCCGGGATCGGGGCGGCTTTATGAACACTGAAGCTTTCTTT
-	TRBJ1-1	-	TRBV27	13	CASSLSGPTEAFF	TGTGCCAGCAGTTTATCCGGACCCACTGAAGCTTTCTTT
few	TRBJ2-3	-	TRBV6-5	15	CASSYSLGWTDTQYF	TGTGCCAGCAGTTACTCGCTAGGGTGGACAGATACGCAGTATTTT
-	TRBJ2-5	-	TRBV4-1	14	CASSQDGVLETQYF	TGCGCCAGCAGCCAAGATGGGGTTCTGGAGACCCAGTACTTC
-	TRBJ2-4	-	TRBV28	18	CASSLPLRDGPLKNIQYF	TGTGCCAGCAGTTTGCCACTCCGGGACGGCCCGCTCAAAAACATTCAGTACTTC
few	TRBJ2-7	TRBD2	TRBV9	13	CASGGGSSYEQYF	TGTGCCAGCGGCGGGGGGAGCTCCTACGAGCAGTACTTC
once	TRBJ2-7	TRBD2	TRBV20-1	15	CRPGYDGTSTTEQYF	TGCAGACCCGGGTACGACGGGACTAGCACCACTGAGCAGTACTTC
-	TRBJ2-7	TRBD2	TRBV12-3/TRBV12-4	18	CASSNLRPSGGLSYEQYF	TGTGCCAGCAGCAATCTTCGTCCTAGCGGGGGCCTCTCCTACGAGCAGTACTTC
-	TRBJ2-3	-	TRBV6-5	17	CASSYSPDALMEDTQYF	TGTGCCAGCAGTTACTCCCCCGACGCCTTAATGGAAGATACGCAGTATTTT
-	TRBJ2-1	TRBD2	TRBV5-1	16	CASSSLPGTSDNEQFF	TGCGCCAGCAGCTCCTTGCCCGGGACTAGCGACAATGAGCAGTTCTTC
-	TRBJ2-7	-	TRBV20-1	13	CSARPRSSLGQYF	TGCAGTGCTAGACCCAGATCGAGTCTGGGGCAGTACTTC
-	TRBJ2-1	-	TRBV6-1	14	CASSEVPDYNEQFF	TGTGCCAGCAGTGAAGTTCCGGACTACAATGAGCAGTTCTTC
-	TRBJ2-1	TRBD1	TRBV20-1	14	CSAQDRNSYNEQFF	TGCAGTGCACAGGACAGGAACTCCTACAATGAGCAGTTCTTC
few	TRBJ2-7	TRBD2	TRBV5-1	16	CASSGWTSGQGVGQYF	TGCGCCAGCAGCGGTTGGACTAGCGGCCAAGGGGTGGGGCAGTACTTC
few	TRBJ1-1	TRBD1	TRBV7-9	17	CASSLLNRGGMNTEAFF	TGTGCCAGCAGCTTACTGAACAGGGGAGGCATGAACACTGAAGCTTTCTTT
few	TRBJ2-1	-	TRBV27	12	CASSFGGSEQFF	TGTGCCAGCAGTTTTGGGGGGTCGGAGCAGTTCTTC
-	TRBJ2-1	-	TRBV20-1	14	CSAVPSGSYNEQFF	TGCAGTGCCGTCCCCTCCGGCAGCTACAATGAGCAGTTCTTC
few	TRBJ2-1	-	TRBV12-3/TRBV12-4	12	CASSFAGGEQFF	TGTGCCAGCAGTTTTGCGGGCGGTGAGCAGTTCTTC
-	TRBJ2-2	-	TRBV29-1	15	CSVFLAQTNTGELFF	TGCAGCGTTTTCTTGGCCCAAACGAACACCGGGGAGCTGTTTTTT
-	TRBJ2-3	TRBD1	TRBV7-9	14	CASTPGQGTDTQYF	TGTGCCAGCACTCCGGGACAGGGTACAGATACGCAGTATTTT
few	TRBJ2-7	TRBD1	TRBV20-1	16	CSATASQGADPYEQYF	TGCAGTGCTACGGCCTCCCAGGGGGCCGACCCCTACGAGCAGTACTTC
once	TRBJ2-5	-	TRBV11-2	16	CASSPQPMTGQETQYF	TGTGCCAGCAGCCCCCAGCCCATGACCGGTCAAGAGACCCAGTACTTC
many	TRBJ2-7	TRBD2	TRBV4-2	14	CASSPGLGLYEQYF	TGTGCCAGCAGCCCCGGACTAGGACTCTACGAGCAGTACTTC
-	TRBJ1-4	-	TRBV5-1	16	CASSLGGLATNEKLFF	TGCGCCAGCAGCTTGGGGGGATTAGCAACTAATGAAAAACTGTTTTTT
few	TRBJ1-2	-	TRBV7-9	15	CASSSPGDAFNGYTF	TGTGCCAGCAGCTCACCCGGGGACGCTTTTAATGGCTACACCTTC
few	TRBJ1-4	-	TRBV5-5	16	CASSTIGIRDDEKLFF	TGTGCCAGCAGCACCATCGGGATTCGAGACGATGAAAAACTGTTTTTT
-	TRBJ1-1	TRBD1	TRBV27	13	CASSPQGAGEAFF	TGTGCCAGCAGTCCTCAGGGGGCAGGGGAAGCTTTCTTT
-	TRBJ2-5	TRBD2	TRBV27	16	CASSLGTSPAGETQYF	TGTGCCAGCAGTTTAGGGACTAGCCCGGCGGGGGAGACCCAGTACTTC
-	TRBJ1-1	-	TRBV4-1	16	CASSHEPGGMNTEAFF	TGCGCCAGCAGCCATGAGCCAGGAGGCATGAACACTGAAGCTTTCTTT
-	TRBJ1-2	-	TRBV30	16	CAWSNFRVPLRYGYTF	TGTGCCTGGAGCAACTTCAGGGTTCCTCTTCGCTATGGCTACACCTTC
-	TRBJ2-7	TRBD2	TRBV11-1	15	CASSLPRGGRYEQYF	TGTGCCAGCAGCCTACCGCGCGGGGGTCGGTACGAGCAGTACTTC
few	TRBJ1-1	TRBD1	TRBV6-1	15	CASSEEGAGRTEAFF	TGTGCCAGCAGTGAAGAGGGGGCGGGTCGGACTGAAGCTTTCTTT
few	TRBJ2-3	TRBD2	TRBV11-2	20	CASSQPARGLAETSTDTQYF	TGTGCCAGCAGCCAGCCAGCCCGAGGACTAGCGGAAACTAGCACAGATACGCAGTATTTT
few	TRBJ1-2	-	TRBV4-1	15	CASSQEEIGMVGYTF	TGCGCCAGCAGCCAAGAGGAGATAGGGATGGTCGGCTACACCTTC
few	TRBJ2-2	-	TRBV7-9	17	CASSSPSGTLNTGELFF	TGTGCCAGCAGCTCCCCGTCGGGAACACTTAACACCGGGGAGCTGTTTTTT
few	TRBJ1-1	-	TRBV5-6	15	CASSLRRGKNTEAFF	TGTGCCAGCAGTCTAAGAAGGGGGAAGAACACTGAAGCTTTCTTT
few	TRBJ1-1	-	TRBV7-9	14	CASSLGGAGTEAFF	TGTGCCAGCAGCTTAGGGGGGGCCGGAACTGAAGCTTTCTTT
few	TRBJ2-7	-	TRBV7-2	14	CASSLVLDPYEQYF	TGTGCCAGCAGCTTAGTTCTAGATCCCTACGAGCAGTACTTC